This T cell receptor (beta chain) was found in a study of cytomegalovirus exposure and HLA in healthy donors. This CDR3 spans 18 amino acids. CDR1 is MGHRA, CDR2 YSYEKL, per germline. Germline trimming cut 2 bases from V and 0 bases from J; bases unmatched to any gene: 10. Study-wide findings and caveats: Among TCR beta chains, those listed as cytomegalovirus-associated numbered over 150. Three CMV-associated chains were confirmed in vitro to be specific for CMV antigens.

These donors were members of the roughly 120-subject validation cohort, a group separate from the approximately 670-subject first cohort. Libraries were prepared by immunoSEQ multiplex PCR; TCRdb keeps only in-frame clonotypes and omits some of them. The sample gives about 120,000 clones, roughly 90% of which show up once; more than 5% is in the top ten. As regards this clone: What it binds is not known.

The rearrangement uses TRBV4-1 and TRBJ1-2; 9 bases are shared with TRBD1. Sample: PBMCs. The receptor comes from a woman aged 18-29 years in good health and CMV-seropositive. The CDR3 spells CASSQRSRTGAPNYGYTF. The DNA for the CDR3 is TGCGCCAGCAGCCAAAGATCCCGGACAGGGGCCCCTAACTATGGCTACACCTTC.